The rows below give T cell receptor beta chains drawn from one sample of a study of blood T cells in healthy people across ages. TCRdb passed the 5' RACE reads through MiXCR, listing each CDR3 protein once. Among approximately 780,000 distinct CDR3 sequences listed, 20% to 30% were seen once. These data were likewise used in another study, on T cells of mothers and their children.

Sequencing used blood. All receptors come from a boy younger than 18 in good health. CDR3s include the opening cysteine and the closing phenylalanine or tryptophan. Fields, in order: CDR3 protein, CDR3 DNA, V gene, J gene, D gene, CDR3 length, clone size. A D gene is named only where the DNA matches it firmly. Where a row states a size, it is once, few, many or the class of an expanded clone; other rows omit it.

CDR3aa: CATATADTQYF
CDR3nt: TGTGCCACGGCAACAGCGGATACGCAGTATTTT
v_gene: TRBV10-3
j_gene: TRBJ2-3
d_gene: -
len: 11
abundance: few

CDR3aa: CASSETGNADTQYF
CDR3nt: TGTGCCAGCAGCGAGACAGGGAACGCAGATACGCAGTATTTT
v_gene: TRBV9
j_gene: TRBJ2-3
d_gene: TRBD1
len: 14
abundance: -

CDR3aa: CATSRDLPYEQYF
CDR3nt: TGTGCCACCAGCAGAGATCTTCCGTACGAGCAGTACTTC
v_gene: TRBV15
j_gene: TRBJ2-7
d_gene: -
len: 13
abundance: -

CDR3aa: CASSLRGRGPGGEF
CDR3nt: TGTGCCAGCAGCTTGAGAGGCCGGGGCCCGGGTGGGGAATTC
v_gene: TRBV5-5
j_gene: TRBJ2-5
d_gene: -
len: 14
abundance: few

CDR3aa: CASSPHKRGVFEETQYF
CDR3nt: TGTGCCAGCAGCCCCCACAAGCGGGGGGTCTTTGAAGAGACCCAGTACTTC
v_gene: TRBV11-2
j_gene: TRBJ2-5
d_gene: TRBD2
len: 17
abundance: -

CDR3aa: CASSTLAGGLNEQFF
CDR3nt: TGTGCCAGCAGCACGTTAGCGGGGGGGCTCAATGAGCAGTTCTTC
v_gene: TRBV7-3
j_gene: TRBJ2-1
d_gene: TRBD2
len: 15
abundance: few

CDR3aa: CASSLPGTAPGTQYF
CDR3nt: TGCGCCAGCAGCTTGCCGGGGACGGCCCCAGGGACCCAGTACTTC
v_gene: TRBV5-1
j_gene: TRBJ2-5
d_gene: -
len: 15
abundance: -

CDR3aa: CASSFPALSYIGYTF
CDR3nt: TGTGCCAGCAGTTTCCCGGCCTTATCGTACATTGGCTACACCTTC
v_gene: TRBV28
j_gene: TRBJ1-2
d_gene: -
len: 15
abundance: few

CDR3aa: CASSGNTENYGYTF
CDR3nt: TGCGCCAGCAGCGGTAATACAGAGAACTATGGCTACACCTTC
v_gene: TRBV5-1
j_gene: TRBJ1-2
d_gene: -
len: 14
abundance: -

CDR3aa: CASSLNSGGNEQFF
CDR3nt: TGTGCCAGCAGCTTAAATAGCGGGGGGAATGAGCAGTTCTTC
v_gene: TRBV7-3
j_gene: TRBJ2-1
d_gene: TRBD2
len: 14
abundance: -

CDR3aa: CASSNYRGGSYNEQFF
CDR3nt: TGTGCCAGCAGTAACTACAGGGGTGGATCTTACAATGAGCAGTTCTTC
v_gene: TRBV28
j_gene: TRBJ2-1
d_gene: TRBD1
len: 16
abundance: -